This T cell receptor beta chain was captured by sequencing in a study of HIV-infected patients and healthy controls (dated by TCRdb to the mid-2010s). In the study overall: Whether deep TCR repertoire sequencing of small blood samples from HIV patients could capture immune perturbation and reconstitution was tested in the study. Results the study describes overall, beyond this receptor: The dynamics of distinct T-cell subpopulations could not be separated, and sequencing depth was restricted, because whole blood was used. The study cohorts differed slightly in age and sex profile, but those differences did not account for the observed differences in diversity. Alpha-chain CDR3s from MAIT cells occurred at high frequency in healthy controls but were severely depleted in HIV+ repertoires. Alpha-beta chain pairing was not determined in the samples. HLA typing of donors was not performed in the study. Differing numbers of distinct sequences in patients and controls hindered comparison, and size-matching assigned excessive weight to rare events in the HIV-infected data. Healthy controls shared more CDR3s between individuals than HIV+ patients, by Jaccard index and by count of highly shared sequences. During therapy, a significant decrease in frequency was seen for HIV-associated CDR3s, whereas no significant change was found for CMV-associated CDR3s, although most of them became more frequent. Only sixteen HIV-infected individuals were processed, which the authors considered a major limit on how widely the findings apply. Healthy control repertoires showed roughly threefold more distinct CDR3s and higher Shannon diversity than untreated HIV+ repertoires. Eight alpha and eight beta V genes showed significantly different mean usage between HIV-infected patients and controls. Size-matched repertoire data did not replicate the apparent post-therapy recovery of the Gini index in HIV-infected patients. Significantly higher mean Gini indices were seen in HIV-infected repertoires than in controls, possibly reflecting oligoclonality.

Whole blood was used without fractionating the cells, so the repertoire represented all peripheral T cells without sorting. Ten uninfected healthy donors were sampled as controls, and about 40% of these ten donors were sampled twice approximately three months apart. An approximately 2.5 ml sample of peripheral blood was drawn into Tempus tubes for RNA extraction. Residual genomic DNA was removed with the TURBO-DNase kit and globin mRNA was depleted with GLOBINclear. In this sample, this clonotype turned up many times. What antigen it recognizes has not been identified. No qualities accompany the bases; no much larger clone lies one base away. The CDR3 measures 13 amino acids from cysteine to phenylalanine. Of all the DNA, just the CDR3 is kept, 39 bases in frame from base 1. The germline V gene supplies CDR1 LGHNA and CDR2 YSLEER. The V and J ends are trimmed by 2 bases and 7 bases, leaving 12 bases between them.

Roughly 0.55 ug RNA was reverse transcribed with SuperScript III using primers against the alpha and beta constant regions. Separate libraries for the alpha and beta chains were generated through chain-specific third strand synthesis that incorporated multiplexing indices. The protocol used a single primer pair to amplify all rearrangements within a chain, which avoided primer bias, and attached molecular barcodes to each cDNA molecule. T4 RNA Ligase 1 joined purified cDNA to a 5' RACE adapter that carried a random hexamer and the SP2 sequencing primer site. With slow temperature ramps used to favor optimal annealing, second strand synthesis was primed from the SP2 site with Phusion polymerase. The 12-nucleotide barcode on each molecule comprised two random hexamer sequences, both introduced before amplification and concatenated. P5 and P7 adapter elements plus a second index were added in a short first PCR, which was followed by an approximately 20-cycle amplification PCR with P5s and P7 primers. A total of around 27 PCR cycles were applied to the libraries, which were quantified on a Qubit, sized on a Bioanalyzer, and diluted to roughly 4.4 nM. Sequencing of the normalized libraries was done on an Illumina MiSeq using 2 x 250 paired-end kits. Reverse transcription reactions were cleaned up on MinElute columns and eluted into approximately 10 ul Tris-Cl. The adapter ligations were run for 23 hours at 16 degrees C, and AMPure XP beads at a 1:1 ratio were afterwards used to clean them. The original pipeline was this. A modified Decombinator that output V, J, insert and barcode information was used to process the demultiplexed FASTQ files. Sequences that shared a barcode but differed from the dominant sequence were discarded as errors, and original cDNA molecules were estimated by counting barcodes clustered at Levenshtein distance 3. Downstream analyses used R packages ineq, vegan, igraph and RCytoscape, with IMGT nomenclature and CDR3 definitions. To avoid skew from clonal expansion, each TCR was counted once, and V gene usage was computed over distinct sequences. Unique CDR3 amino acid sequences within a donor were connected in similarity networks whenever two sequences differed by a single Levenshtein edit. Published HIV-specific CDR3s (around 99 alpha, more than 600 beta) and CMV-specific CDR3s (13 alpha, over 200 beta) were assembled and queried against the repertoires. Random subsampling to size-matched repertoires demonstrated that the decreased diversity in patients did not result from their lower sequence numbers. TCRdb handled the public reads itself, with Q25 trimming in fastp and clone calling in MiXCR, and kept productive beta chains. Under each unique CDR3 protein, matching rows form one entry showing the most common genes and DNA. TCRdb's processing, not the study's, gives the V and J calls here. This sample is represented by under 20,000 distinct CDR3 sequences; about 7.7% of them were singletons. Of the sample, 7% to 10% is held by the ten largest clones.

Recombination linked TRBV4-3 to TRBJ2-7; the D segment might be TRBD1 or TRBD2, since each matches 5 bases. The TCR sequence derives from an adult in good health. Sequenced: blood. This receptor carries the CDR3 CASSQTQGGEQYF. DNA sequence: TGCGCCAGCAGCCAAACCCAGGGCGGGGAGCAGTACTTC.